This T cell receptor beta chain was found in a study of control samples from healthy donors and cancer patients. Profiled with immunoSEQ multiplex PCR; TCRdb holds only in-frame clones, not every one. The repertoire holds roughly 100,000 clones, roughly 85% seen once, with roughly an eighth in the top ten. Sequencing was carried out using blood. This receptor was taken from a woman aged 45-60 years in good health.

CDR3 protein: CASSPGDGDEKLFF. In DNA form, the CDR3 reads TGTGCCAGCTCACCAGGGGATGGGGATGAAAAACTGTTTTTT. The genes are TRBV18 and TRBJ1-4; D is unresolved. V was shortened by 2 bases and J by 6 bases, with 10 bases between the two germline ends. This CDR3 has 14 amino acids. CDR1 and CDR2 from the germline V gene are KGHSH and LQKENI.